This T cell receptor (beta chain) was found in a study of identical twins (dated by TCRdb to 2015 to 2016). About the investigation overall: TCR alpha and beta repertoires from monozygotic twins, unrelated adults of various ages and cord blood were deep-sequenced to test whether fetal clonotypes persist. To rule out contamination, replicate twin experiments were performed at different times with different library preparation protocols.

Only healthy Caucasian donors were included. Three unrelated non-twin adults were additionally sequenced: a male aged 18 to 29, a male aged 50 to 59 and a female aged 50 to 59. Using Miltenyi CD45RO+ enrichment and human naive T-cell isolation kits, memory (CD45RO+) and naive T cells were isolated from PBMC. The CDR3 holds 12 amino acids from the cysteine to the phenylalanine. Kept here is only the CDR3 DNA, which spans 36 bases and is read in frame from base 1. CDR1 and CDR2 were assigned from the germline V gene as ENHRY and SYGVKD. Trimming takes 4 bases from V and 6 bases from J, and the germline ends sit 9 bases apart. This clonotype was counted a few times. What antigen it recognizes has not been identified. Within one base of it there is no much larger clone, and no base qualities were kept. What the research found in general, with its limitations: In monozygotic twins, out-of-frame TCR alpha sharing was systematically underestimated by recombination models, although the models agreed with sharing between unrelated individuals. In beta out-of-frame sequences, excess twin sharing was weaker, because having fewer shared sequences lowered the signal-to-noise ratio. Zero-insertion analyses could be partly confounded by invariant T cells such as MAIT and iNKT, although diverse VJ usage argued against such confounding for most clonotypes. Abundant cord blood beta clonotypes had fewer insertions, young adult naive repertoires showed a similar but weaker trend, and memory repertoires showed no such trend. Because the same donors could not be followed over many years, the conclusions depended on cross-sectional statistical analysis. Compared with coincidental sharing between unrelated individuals, out-of-frame TCR alpha sequences shared between twins showed an excess of sequences with low generation probability.

The library was produced with 5' RACE. Sequenced using an Illumina HiSeq 2000. Template switching introduced a universal primer binding site; the final cDNA contained a unique molecular identifier, enabling accurate counting of TCR cDNA molecules. Specific primers in the conserved constant-segment region were used to synthesize first-strand cDNA for the TCR alpha and beta chains. To control for contamination, every cDNA library was double barcoded, receiving both a SMART-Mk sample barcode and Illumina barcodes. Two successive PCR steps introduced TruSeq adapter sequences along with Illumina sample barcodes. TCR alpha and beta cDNA libraries were sequenced on the Illumina HiSeq platform with custom primers. Per the authors' processing: Unique molecular identifiers were extracted from raw reads with MiGEC, and CDR3 positions were determined with MiXCR. For each individual, recombination models were inferred using an EM algorithm with the repgenHMM and IGoR tools. The analysis of shared clonotypes was done with the tcR package in R, with sharing normalized by the product of cloneset sizes. To study raw recombination without the effects of thymic and clonal selection, out-of-frame nonproductive sequences were analyzed. TCRdb reworked the public reads: Q25 trimming with fastp, MiXCR clone assembly, productive beta chains retained. Rows are combined by CDR3 protein, so each entry shows the most common genes and DNA. These V and J calls derive from TCRdb rather than the authors' analysis. In all, the sample holds 450,000 or so distinct CDR3 sequences, and about a fifth of those were seen once. The ten largest account for 9% to 15% of the sample.

This sequence was found in a man aged 45-65 years in good health. The chain employs TRBV10-3 and TRBJ1-1; TRBD1 is a weak D gene call, 6 bases matching. The sample taken for sequencing was naive T cells sorted from blood. This specimen's cell subset or site label, per the study, means: cells isolated with a human naive T-cell isolation kit. CDR3 loop: CAISATGPEAFF. The bases are TGTGCCATCAGTGCCACAGGGCCTGAAGCTTTCTTT.